The T cell receptor (beta chain) under discussion was sequenced for a study of T cell responses to AZD1222 COVID-19 vaccine. Study-level points and caveats: The sample set comprised mostly white British donors with more females, and clonal diversity was possibly underestimated. Just a handful of AZD1222 recipients were seropositive at baseline. Nearly half of spike-specific TCRs reportedly target unmutated variant regions.

Investigators merged groups given second doses at roughly 4 or roughly 12 weeks. A remark on this clone: Antigen: not known.

Method: immunoSEQ multiplex PCR; TCRdb's copy keeps in-frame clones and lacks some. In the table there are 150,000 to 200,000 clones, 94% of which are singletons. The source of this sequence is an adult who received the AZD1222 COVID-19 vaccine. The sample consisted of peripheral blood, taken 28 days after the second AZD1222 dose.

In nucleotides, the CDR3 is TGTGCCAGCAGCCTCGACAGGGCGGTGCACACTGAAGCTTTCTTT. This encodes CASSLDRAVHTEAFF. The chain carries TRBV7-2 and TRBJ1-1, with TRBD1 identical over 7 bases. J lost 3 bases, V lost 5 bases, and 9 bases had no gene match. The CDR3 totals 15 residues. CDR1 is SGHTA and CDR2 is FQGNSA in the germline V gene.